Following are 27 T cell receptor beta chains from one sample sequenced in a study of graft-versus-host responses after intestinal transplantation. Clones were read by immunoSEQ multiplex PCR, and TCRdb kept only the in-frame ones, dropping some. There are more than 85,000 clones in the sample; 85% to 95% occur only once, and 0.4% to 0.55% lies in the top ten. Their antigens are not known. Here the sequenced sample was unstimulated CD8+ T cells sorted from spleen or lymph node cells, taken before intestinal transplant. The receptors were gathered from a human donor who received an intestinal transplant.

The genes are TRBV6-1 and TRBJ2-7, with 8 nucleotides matching TRBD2. Germline V gives CDR1 MNHNS, CDR2 SASEGT. The CDR3 covers 15 residues. V lost 1 base to trimming and J lost 5 bases; unmatched junction nucleotides: 7. The CDR3 region is CASSEGASGSHEQYF. CDR3 sequence (DNA): TGTGCCAGCAGTGAAGGGGCCAGCGGGAGCCACGAGCAGTACTTC.

This clone appeared once. The CDR3 here is CASLERADPYNEQFF. The CDR3 DNA follows: TGTGCCAGCCTTGAACGGGCCGACCCTTACAATGAGCAGTTCTTC. The J gene is TRBJ2-1, the V gene TRBV6-1; no firm D call. With 8 bases removed from V and 4 bases from J, the gap between germline ends came to 18 bases. In germline, CDR1 is MNHNS, CDR2 SASEGT. The CDR3 length is 15 residues.

The V call is TRBV5-4, the J call TRBJ2-3, with 8 nucleotides matching TRBD2. CDR3 size: 16 residues. Germline trimming cut 0 bases from V and 4 bases from J; bases unmatched to any gene: 7. Looked up from germline, CDR1 is SGHNT and CDR2 is YYREEE (reference sequence). The CDR3 DNA follows: TGTGCCAGCAGCTTGGGGGCGGGAGGCCCTCCAGATACGCAGTATTTT. It is translated as CASSLGAGGPPDTQYF.

The V gene is TRBV7-9, the J gene TRBJ2-1, with D hard to call. The CDR3 contains 15 residues. The germline CDR1 and CDR2 sequences are SEHNR and FQNEAQ (reference sequence). The V and J ends lost 5 bases and 0 bases respectively, with 11 bases between them. CDR3 sequence (DNA): TGTGCCAGCAGCCCCCTTTTAGCCTCCTACAATGAGCAGTTCTTC. It yields the protein CASSPLLASYNEQFF.

This chain links TRBV7-9 with TRBJ2-1; D may be TRBD1 (6 bases). Germline V gene data show CDR1 as SEHNR and CDR2 as FQNEAQ (reference sequence). The CDR3 runs to 15 residues. V lost 5 bases, J lost 0 bases, and 11 bases lay in between. CDR3 loop: CASSPKGGSYNEQFF. CDR3 DNA sequence: TGTGCCAGCAGCCCTAAAGGGGGCTCCTACAATGAGCAGTTCTTC. Based on the CDR3 plus reference TRBV7-9 and TRBJ2-1, the full variable domain is DTGVSQNPRHKITKRGQNVTFRCDPISEHNRLYWYRQTLGQGPEFLTYFQNEAQLEKSRLLSDRFSAERPKGSFSTLEIQRTEQGDSAMYLCASSPKGGSYNEQFFGPGTRLTVL.

For the CDR3, the DNA is TGTGCCAGCAGTTTATGGCAGGGCCATCAGCCCCAGCATTTT. The encoded protein is CASSLWQGHQPQHF. The chain has TRBV28 and TRBJ1-5; TRBD1 is a possible D gene (5 bases). This CDR3 is 14 amino acids long. Trimming left V 0 bases short and J 5 bases short, with 8 bases between. The V gene's germline CDR1 is MDHEN and CDR2 SYDVKM. The entire variable domain, with the rest obtained from reference TRBV28 and TRBJ1-5, is as follows: DVKVTQSSRYLVKRTGEKVFLECVQDMDHENMFWYRQDPGLGLRLIYFSYDVKMKEKGDIPEGYSVSREKKERFSLILESASTNQTSMYLCASSLWQGHQPQHFGDGTRLSIL.

The V gene is TRBV29-1, the J gene TRBJ2-1, with D perhaps assigned TRBD1 or TRBD2 (6 bases each). Germline CDR1 is SQVTM and CDR2 is ANQGSEA. CDR3 size: 12 residues. V was pared by 1 base and J by 9 bases, with 10 bases between. The CDR3 DNA reads TGCAGCGTTGAAGGGGGGGCCGGTGAGCAGTTCTTC. Its protein is CSVEGGAGEQFF.

The J gene is TRBJ1-2, the V gene TRBV2, with D hard to call. V lost 7 bases and J lost 6, with 9 bases in between. The CDR3 extends over 11 amino acids. The germline CDR1 and CDR2 sequences are SNHLY and FYNNEI. The CDR3 sequence is CASTGQDGYTF. The CDR3 DNA sequence: TGTGCCAGCACGGGTCAGGATGGCTACACCTTC. The full variable domain, rest sourced from reference TRBV2 and TRBJ1-2, is EPEVTQTPSHQVTQMGQEVILRCVPISNHLYFYWYRQILGQKVEFLVSFYNNEISEKSEIFDDQFSVERPDGSNFTLKIRSTKLEDSAMYFCASTGQDGYTFGSGTRLTVV.

The chain combines TRBV19 with TRBJ2-2, with a weak D call TRBD1 (6 bases). CDR1 LNHDA and CDR2 SQIVND come from the germline V gene (reference sequence). Trimming cost V 4 bases and J 5 bases, with 8 bases left between them. The CDR3 runs to 13 residues. CDR3: CASSTQGTGELFF. In nucleotides, the CDR3 is TGTGCCAGTAGTACGCAGGGGACCGGGGAGCTGTTTTTT.

J is TRBJ2-7 and V is TRBV28; no clear D gene. The germline V gene encodes CDR1 MDHEN and CDR2 SYDVKM. This CDR3 is built from 13 residues. Trimming pared 6 bases from V and 3 bases from J, leaving 12 bases between. CDR3 sequence: CASSPGVVYEQYF. As DNA, the CDR3 is TGTGCCAGCAGCCCCGGTGTAGTCTACGAGCAGTACTTC.

V gene TRBV10-3 combines with J gene TRBJ1-2; maybe TRBD1 (5 bases). This CDR3 contains 16 residues. Per germline, CDR1 ENHRY and CDR2 SYGVKD. Trimming cost V 0 bases and J 2 bases, with 13 bases left between them. CDR3 residues: CAISESGQGQNYGYTF. The CDR3 DNA follows: TGTGCCATCAGTGAGTCGGGGCAGGGTCAGAACTATGGCTACACCTTC.

The table lists this clone with a few counts. The chain employs TRBV19 and TRBJ1-2; D may be TRBD1 (6 bases). The CDR3 has 14 amino acids. V lost 3 bases to trimming and J lost 4 bases, with 12 bases between them. Germline V gene sequence: CDR1 LNHDA, CDR2 SQIVND (reference sequence). For the CDR3, the DNA is TGTGCCAGTAGTATCACAGGGCTAAGCTATGGCTACACCTTC. Protein sequence: CASSITGLSYGYTF.

This chain links TRBV5-6 with TRBJ1-1, with no clear D. Germline V lookup: CDR1 SGHDT, CDR2 YYEEEE. This CDR3 has 13 residues. Trimming removed 6 bases at V and 6 bases at J, with 15 bases between. The CDR3 loop is CASTPGSTAEAFF. CDR3 coding DNA: TGTGCCAGCACCCCAGGTAGTACCGCTGAAGCTTTCTTT.

The CDR3 loop is CAWSRSYEQYF. CDR3 nucleotides: TGTGCCTGGAGTCGGAGCTACGAGCAGTACTTC. The chain carries TRBV30 and TRBJ2-7; D remains unclear. Trimming pared 2 bases from V and 3 bases from J, leaving 5 bases between. The length of the CDR3 is 11 residues. Germline loops: CDR1 GTSNPN, CDR2 SVGIG (reference sequence).

The chain combines TRBV27 with TRBJ2-2, with D unclear. V was trimmed by 0 bases and J by 2 bases, leaving 10 bases between them. CDR1 MNHEY and CDR2 SMNVEV come from the germline V gene (reference sequence). CDR3 length equals 16 residues. The CDR3 nucleotides are TGTGCCAGCAGTTTATCGGCTGGCCCCAACACCGGGGAGCTGTTTTTT. Its protein is CASSLSAGPNTGELFF.

The J gene is TRBJ1-2, the V gene TRBV2; 7 nucleotides line up with TRBD1. The CDR3 contains 13 residues. The junction had 7 bases not matched to a gene; V was cut back by 4 bases and J by 8 bases. Germline V CDR1 and CDR2: SNHLY, FYNNEI. CDR3 region: CASSGGTVAGYTF. The CDR3 DNA follows: TGTGCCAGCAGTGGTGGGACAGTCGCAGGCTACACCTTC.

V and J are TRBV27 and TRBJ1-5, with D unresolved. CDR3 size: 13 residues. Germline lookup yields CDR1 MNHEY and CDR2 SMNVEV (reference sequence). With 4 bases removed from V and 6 bases from J, the gap between germline ends came to 10 bases. Here the CDR3 DNA reads TGTGCCAGCAGTTGGGTAGCAGGTCAGCCCCAGCATTTT. Amino acid sequence: CASSWVAGQPQHF.

The rearrangement uses TRBV7-8 and TRBJ1-2; no firm D call. The V gene's germline CDR1 is SGHVS and CDR2 FQNEAQ. V lost 1 base and J 5 bases, leaving 5 bases between the germline ends. There are 12 residues in the CDR3. Here the CDR3 reads CASSLEGYGYTF. As DNA, the CDR3 is TGTGCCAGCAGCTTAGAAGGGTATGGCTACACCTTC.

This chain links TRBV27 with TRBJ2-7; TRBD1 agrees at 9 bases. The V and J ends lost 2 bases and 2 bases, in that order; junction bases with no gene match: 10. Germline V gives CDR1 MNHEY, CDR2 SMNVEV (reference sequence). This CDR3 spans 17 amino acids. CDR3 amino acids: CASSLGGQGPTPYEQYF. Written as DNA, the CDR3 is TGTGCCAGCAGTTTAGGGGGACAGGGCCCGACCCCCTACGAGCAGTACTTC.

V is TRBV18 and J is TRBJ2-7; 7 nucleotides line up with TRBD2. CDR3 length: 14 amino acids. CDR1 is KGHSH, CDR2 LQKENI, per germline. J lost 6 bases, V lost 2 bases, and 7 bases had no gene match. The CDR3 nucleotides read TGTGCCAGCTCACCAGACGGGAGGCCGGGCGAGCAGTACTTC. It is translated as CASSPDGRPGEQYF.

The chain recombines TRBV7-2 with TRBJ2-1; 12 nucleotides agree with TRBD2. This CDR3 is 16 amino acids long. Trimming removed 5 bases from V and 9 bases from J; junction bases left unmatched: 11. Germline V lookup: CDR1 SGHTA, CDR2 FQGNSA. The chain's CDR3 is CASSPGPGLAGFEQFF. For the CDR3, the DNA is TGTGCCAGCAGCCCCGGACCGGGACTAGCGGGTTTTGAGCAGTTCTTC.

V usage is TRBV4-2 and J usage is TRBJ1-6; D remains unclear. The germline V and J ends were trimmed by 0 bases and 3 bases, with 9 bases remaining between them. CDR3 length: 16 amino acids. Germline CDR1 reads LGHNA; CDR2 reads YNFKEQ. CDR3 sequence (DNA): TGTGCCAGCAGCCAAGATTCGGCCCACTATAATTCACCCCTCCACTTT. It translates to CASSQDSAHYNSPLHF.

The chain combines TRBV27 with TRBJ1-4; TRBD1 aligns across 8 bases. Losses at the gene ends were 6 bases for V and 8 bases for J; bases not matched to a gene: 5. CDR3 size: 13 residues. CDR1 is MNHEY, CDR2 SMNVEV, per germline (reference sequence). CDR3 amino acids: CASSDRGSEKLFF. In nucleotides, the CDR3 is TGTGCCAGCAGCGACAGGGGATCAGAAAAACTGTTTTTT. The variable domain in full, with the rest retrieved from reference TRBV27 and TRBJ1-4, is EAQVTQNPRYLITVTGKKLTVTCSQNMNHEYMSWYRQDPGLGLRQIYYSMNVEVTDKGDVPEGYKVSRKEKRNFPLILESPSPNQTSLYFCASSDRGSEKLFFGSGTQLSVL.

The chain employs TRBV10-3 and TRBJ2-7; D is unclear. Trimming took 8 bases from V and 0 from J, leaving 11 bases between them. Germline V CDR1 and CDR2: ENHRY, SYGVKD. The CDR3 has 13 residues. CDR3 DNA: TGTGCCATCGGTTCACCAAGCTCCTACGAGCAGTACTTC. This codes for CAIGSPSSYEQYF.

This chain uses TRBV20-1 with TRBJ2-1, with D uncertain. The CDR3 totals 8 residues. From germline, CDR1 is DFQATT and CDR2 SNEGSKA (reference sequence). CDR3 sequence reads: CRLNEQFF. CDR3 in DNA: TGCAGATTAAATGAGCAGTTCTTC.

V and J are TRBV29-1 and TRBJ2-1, with D unresolved. Germline lookup yields CDR1 SQVTM and CDR2 ANQGSEA. This CDR3 comprises 15 residues. V lost 3 bases, J lost 0 bases, and 12 bases lay in between. The CDR3 loop is CSVDGVFGSYNEQFF. The CDR3 nucleotides read TGCAGCGTTGATGGGGTATTCGGCTCCTACAATGAGCAGTTCTTC.

CDR3 DNA sequence: TGCGCCAGCAGCTTCGCCCAGGGGTTCCAAAGTAGTGAGCAGTTCTTC. Translating gives CASSFAQGFQSSEQFF. The chain uses TRBV5-1 and TRBJ2-1, with D perhaps TRBD1 (6 bases). The CDR3 extends over 16 amino acids. The V end lost 2 bases, the J end lost 9 bases, and 21 bases lay between the germline ends. In germline, CDR1 is SGHRS, CDR2 YFSETQ.